The source of this T cell receptor beta chain is a study of blood T cell repertoires in COVID-19. At the level of the study: Samples came from the United States, Italy and Spain, spanning acute and convalescent COVID-19. T cells, B-cell-depleted T cells, or PBMCs provided the cDNA or gDNA that served as material.

The CDR3 is 11 residues long. V was pared by 4 bases and J by 4 bases, with 2 bases between. The germline CDR1 and CDR2 sequences are PRHDT and FYEKMQ (reference sequence). Original processing notes: For nucleated cells, counts were estimated from reference gene primer amplification. Only in-frame clones appear in the TCRdb table, and some are missing; sequencing was by immunoSEQ multiplex PCR. V and J calls and clone size are given by that table; D and trimming were obtained from the DNA. The data contain just over 300,000 clones, approximately 89% of them singletons. Those enrolled in Seattle joined during active infection and were followed longitudinally afterward.

The source is a woman in her twenties or thirties with COVID-19, enrolled during active disease. The chain links TRBV13 to TRBJ2-1, with D hard to call. Sequencing input: peripheral blood. CDR3 amino acids: CASSSYNEQFF. CDR3 bases: TGTGCCAGCAGCTCGTACAATGAGCAGTTCTTC.